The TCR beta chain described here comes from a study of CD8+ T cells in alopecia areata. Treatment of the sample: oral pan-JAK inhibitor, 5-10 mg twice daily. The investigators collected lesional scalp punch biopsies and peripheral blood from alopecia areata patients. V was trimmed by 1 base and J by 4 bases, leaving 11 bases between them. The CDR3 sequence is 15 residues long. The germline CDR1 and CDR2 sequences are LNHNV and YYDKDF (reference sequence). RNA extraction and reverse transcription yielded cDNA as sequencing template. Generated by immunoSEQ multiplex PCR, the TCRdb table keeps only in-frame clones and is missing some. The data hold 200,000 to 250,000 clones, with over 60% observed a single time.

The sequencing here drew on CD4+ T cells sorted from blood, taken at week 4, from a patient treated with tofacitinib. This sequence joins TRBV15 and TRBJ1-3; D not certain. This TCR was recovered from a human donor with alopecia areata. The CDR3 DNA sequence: TGTGCCACCAGCAGAGTCCAGCGACTCGGAAACACCATATATTTT. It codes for CATSRVQRLGNTIYF.